The clone carrying this TCR beta chain was observed many times. Its specificity is not known. Researchers amplified the TCR beta CDR3 regions from RNA transcripts. A set of HTBI primers served as the primers for a first-round RT-PCR of the TCR CDR3. TCRdb passed the multiplex PCR reads through MiXCR, listing each CDR3 protein once. This table holds around 420,000 distinct CDR3 sequences, roughly 15% found once. The record originates from a study of T cells in Graves' hyperthyroidism and ophthalmopathy. CDR1 is SGHAT, CDR2 FQDESV, per germline (reference sequence). With 2 bases removed from V and 1 base from J, the gap between germline ends came to 14 bases. This CDR3 contains 16 residues. Findings and limits, study-wide: Model output signaled ophthalmopathy a median about seven months ahead of onset.

This chain connects TRBV11-1 to TRBJ1-1, with D perhaps TRBD1 (6 bases). The receptor comes from a young woman with Graves' hyperthyroidism. Sequencing was performed on blood. CDR3 region: CASSLTRQAKNTEAFF. CDR3 sequence (DNA): TGTGCCAGCAGCTTAACCCGACAGGCAAAGAACACTGAAGCTTTCTTT. Complete variable domain (other parts from reference TRBV11-1 and TRBJ1-1): EAEVAQSPRYKITEKSQAVAFWCDPISGHATLYWYRQILGQGPELLVQFQDESVVDDSQLPKDRFSAERLKGVDSTLKIQPAELGDSAMYLCASSLTRQAKNTEAFFGQGTRLTVV.